This T cell receptor (beta chain) was captured by sequencing in a study of breast tumors, draining lymph nodes, adjacent tissues (dated by TCRdb to 2015 to 2016). Regarding the complete study: Breast cancer patients provided tumor, adjacent nontumor tissue and axillary lymph nodes, and the study compared the TCR beta repertoires across these three sources. The study aimed to assess the relationships and possible T-cell exchange between tumor, surrounding tissue and draining lymph node repertoires in human breast cancer.

Reads for this sample came from an Illumina HiSeq 2000. Multiplex PCR amplification was used to generate the TCR beta chain libraries. The amplified TCR beta chain products were analyzed by high-throughput sequencing. TCRdb applied fastp at Q25 and MiXCR to the public reads, then kept only in-frame beta chains. Duplicate CDR3 protein sequences are folded into a single record with the most common DNA and genes. The sample table records fewer than 25,000 distinct CDR3 sequences; 60% to 70% of these occur just once. In total, the top ten clones hold about 22% of the sample. Overall results and qualifications from the work: Tumors showed preferential V and J gene usage, and their T-cell repertoire diversity fell below that of lymph nodes yet above that of nontumor tissue. The conclusion that tumor T cells originate in lymph nodes was framed as consistent with a hypothesis rather than directly demonstrated. Tumor and nontumor tissue repertoires were significantly more similar in luminal-like than in basal-like breast cancer. A scenario in which most tumor T cells derive from the lymph node and then expand within tumor tissue was judged to be consistent with the data.

Spanning cysteine to phenylalanine, the CDR3 consists of 14 amino acids. This entry keeps only the CDR3 DNA: 42 bases, framed from base 1. The junction carries 6 bases between V and J, which are trimmed by 1 base and 0 bases respectively. CDR1 and CDR2, per the germline V gene (reference sequence), are DFQATT and SNEGSKA. Concerning this clonotype itself: No cognate antigen has been identified for it. Per-base qualities were not stored, and no clone one base away is much larger.

The adjacent samples were made up of nontumor breast tissue around the tumor. The clonotype originates from a female donor with breast cancer. Some clones in this sample may be carry-over from other donors' samples. Material for sequencing was tumor-adjacent breast tissue. Recombination linked TRBV20-1 to TRBJ1-4; the D gene identity is not certain. The nucleotide sequence is given as TGCAGTGCTAGAGGCCCTACAACTAATGAAAAACTGTTTTTT. Translated, this gives CSARGPTTNEKLFF.